This TCR beta chain was captured by sequencing in a study of T cells after yellow fever vaccination. Study-level points and caveats: Booster samples showed a return of most primary-vaccination clones (roughly 96% CD4, around 85% CD8).

TCRdb re-derived calls from the 5' RACE reads in MiXCR, one entry per CDR3 protein. The sample records fewer than 6,000 distinct CDR3 sequences, 6% to 8% being singletons. The CDR3 loop spans 16 amino acids. Trimming left V 7 bases short and J 1 base short, with 18 bases between. The germline V gene encodes CDR1 SGHAT and CDR2 FQNNGV. This clonotype is judged medium-sized. The chain combines TRBV11-2 with TRBJ2-3; D is unresolved. Here the sequenced sample was PBMCs, either bulk or a sorted T-cell subset (CD4+, CD8+, memory, or dextramer-sorted; not recorded which), taken 15 days after the yellow fever booster vaccination. The TCR comes from a man under 40 who received the YFV17D yellow fever vaccine. The CDR3 DNA reads TGTGCCAGCAATCGGTGGGCCGGCTCGGGCACAGATACGCAGTATTTT. Protein product: CASNRWAGSGTDTQYF.